This T cell receptor beta chain originates from a study of T cells after yellow fever vaccination. Each CDR3 protein gets one entry after TCRdb re-called the 5' RACE reads with MiXCR. This sample has 250,000 or so distinct CDR3 sequences, with less than 9% found just once. This clonotype has ten or more counts. What it binds is not known. Whole-study results and caveats: There was a possibility that FACS-sorted repertoires contained abundant clonotypes contaminating from the bulk population.

Germline V CDR1 and CDR2: KGHSH, LQKENI. The ends lost 3 bases at V and 6 bases at J; junction bases unmatched: 9. The CDR3 runs to 17 residues. This clonotype was sampled from a young man who received the YFV17D yellow fever vaccine. V and J are TRBV18 and TRBJ2-1; 12 bases match TRBD2. This specimen consisted of CD4+ T cells sorted from PBMCs, obtained 15 days after the yellow fever booster vaccination. The CDR3 bases are TGTGCCAGCTCACCCCAGAAGGGGGGACTAGCGGGCAATGAGCAGTTCTTC. It translates to CASSPQKGGLAGNEQFF.